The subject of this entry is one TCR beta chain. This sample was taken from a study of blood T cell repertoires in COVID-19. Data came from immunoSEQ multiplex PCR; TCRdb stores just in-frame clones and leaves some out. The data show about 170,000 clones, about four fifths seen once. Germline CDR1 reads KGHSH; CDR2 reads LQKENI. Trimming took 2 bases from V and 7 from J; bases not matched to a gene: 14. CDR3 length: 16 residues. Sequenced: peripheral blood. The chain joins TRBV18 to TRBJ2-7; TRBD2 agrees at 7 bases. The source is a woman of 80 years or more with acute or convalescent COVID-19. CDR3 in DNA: TGTGCCAGCTCACCAAGCATTCGTGGGAGGGCCGGTGAGCAGTACTTC. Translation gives CASSPSIRGRAGEQYF.